This T cell receptor (beta chain) comes out of a study of T cell responses to AZD1222 COVID-19 vaccine. Using immunoSEQ multiplex PCR, the repertoire was profiled, and TCRdb retains in-frame clones only, with some absent. The table lists 120,000 or so clones, around 90% of them singletons. The CDR3 runs to 16 residues. V lost 4 bases to trimming and J lost 1 base; unmatched junction nucleotides: 9. Per germline, CDR1 SGHDT and CDR2 YYEEEE. This rearrangement joins TRBV5-6 to TRBJ2-5; 8 nucleotides match TRBD1. The sequence derives from an adult in good health. The source was peripheral blood, collected on day 0 of AZD1222 vaccination. The CDR3 bases are TGTGCCAGCAGCCCACTTCCTGGACAGGGCCAAGAGACCCAGTACTTC. Translating gives CASSPLPGQGQETQYF.